This is a list of T cell receptor beta chains from one sample in a study of beta chain features in type 1 diabetes. This table comes from immunoSEQ multiplex PCR, and its TCRdb copy is limited to in-frame clones, with some not included. This table has a few hundred thousand clones, about 15% appearing once. The sequencing input was naive CD4+ T cells from blood. The receptors originated from a man between 18 and 29 years old with type 1 diabetes. The conserved cysteine and the conserved F or W are not part of the CDR3 here. Fields, in order: V gene, CDR3 protein.

>TRBV4-3
ASSQRGPAGVADTQY
>TRBV7-2
ASSPQVGDTQY
>TRBV10-3
AISDAGGNNQPQH
>TRBV19
ASSPTVWSDTQY
>TRBV18
ASSPRGQAGVGTEAF
>TRBV7-2
ASSLALTGGTNIQY
>TRBV2
ASSLGTAYEQY
>TRBV29-1
SGQDNEQF
>TRBV19
ASSASVGRSVDSPLH
>TRBV7-2
ASSLVQGHGYT
>TRBV9
ASSVGAGNTEAF
>TRBV19
ASRWTGRDGTQY
>TRBV11-3
ASSQGGVEQF
>TRBV7-2
ASSLQGDGEQY
>TRBV9
ASSFDPQGGGNTQY
>TRBV27
ASSLYGRMRQGNIQY
>TRBV6-6
ASSSDRSSYEQY
>TRBV7-2
ASSLAAGGLDEQY
>TRBV7-2
ASSINTGGGQPQH
>TRBV18
ASSPQMGQGRANTEAF
>TRBV5-4
ASSFTGGIRAF
>TRBV30
AWSGSAPKTQY
>TRBV5-5
ASSFRLAGETQY
>TRBV2
ASSEQGRNQPQH
>TRBV5-1
ASSFTSGGGETQY
>TRBV7-2
ASSLDIAGAETQY
>TRBV5-4
ASSSRDRASYEQY
>TRBV9
ASSTSGGNTEAF
>TRBV25-1
ASSLLGGAGYEQY
>TRBV5-4
ASRAQGQETQY
>TRBV15
ATSRDLGHSST
>TRBV25-1
ASSAYRLQETQY
>TRBV10-3
AISKGDRGSETQY
>TRBV9
ASSVGEGTAYGYT
>TRBV30
AWSPGLAGGQAEQF
>TRBV5-1
ASFRDRGDGYT
>TRBV7-2
ASSLARQLLYGYT
>TRBV7-6
ASSPSGLNNAETQY
>TRBV28
ASRPTGGPYGYT
>TRBV7-9
ASSTGLAGPSEQY
>TRBV12-5
ASGLGTSGRVGEQF
>TRBV7-2
ASSLELSSYEQY
>TRBV30
AFPGQGYSPLH
>TRBV7-9
ASSSGLGEGETQY
>TRBV7-2
ASSFREGEQF
>TRBV29-1
SVVGLSISVEQY
>TRBV11-2
ASSSVGGETQY
>TRBV7-9
ASSADGDYGYT
>TRBV7-9
ASSLDSIMNTEAF
>TRBV9
ASSVVPLAGGGETQY
>TRBV20-1
SARDLETQY
>TRBV30
AWARDSYEQY
>TRBV27
ASRSGQAGRDSGYT